The rows below give T cell receptor beta chains drawn from one sample of a study of cytotoxic CD8 clonotypes in ibrutinib-treated CLL. TCRdb's table, derived via immunoSEQ multiplex PCR, lists solely in-frame clones and lacks some. The table has more than 200,000 clones, 60% to 75% seen once. This material consisted of PBMCs, taken after 24 months of ibrutinib treatment. The receptors stem from a human donor with chronic lymphocytic leukemia. The CDR3 runs from the conserved cysteine through the conserved F or W. The D gene is left open where the match is weak. Size tells how often a clone was seen (once, few, many) or the class of an expanded clone, and some rows leave it out.

v_call	clone_size	d_call	j_call	cdr3_aa	cdr3_nt
TRBV10-3	-	-	TRBJ2-1	CATGESSYNEQFF	TGTGCCACCGGGGAGAGCTCCTACAATGAGCAGTTCTTC
TRBV5-1	-	-	TRBJ1-1	CASALEKNTEAFF	TGCGCCAGCGCTTTGGAGAAGAACACTGAAGCTTTCTTT
TRBV7-2	-	-	TRBJ1-5	CASSSGQGAQPQHF	TGTGCCAGCAGCTCGGGCCAGGGTGCACAGCCCCAGCATTTT
TRBV13	-	-	TRBJ1-1	CASSPYGGMVIF	TGTGCCAGCAGCCCCTATGGGGGGATGGTGATCTTT
TRBV2	-	-	TRBJ2-1	CAAAPIGGGGEQFF	TGTGCCGCAGCGCCAATTGGGGGAGGCGGTGAGCAGTTCTTC
TRBV7-9	-	-	TRBJ2-7	CASSLKVGRGPYEQYF	TGTGCCAGCAGCTTAAAGGTTGGCAGGGGTCCCTACGAGCAGTACTTC
TRBV2	-	TRBD1	TRBJ2-2	CASSDRGTGELFF	TGTGCCAGCAGTGACAGGGGGACCGGGGAGCTGTTTTTT
TRBV6-5	-	-	TRBJ2-7	CASSPSKLGRNEQYF	TGTGCCAGCAGCCCTTCAAAACTTGGTCGGAACGAGCAGTACTTC
TRBV2	-	-	TRBJ1-4	CASRRPGRDEKLFF	TGTGCCAGCAGGCGTCCGGGACGGGATGAAAAACTGTTTTTT
TRBV19	-	-	TRBJ1-4	CASSIDGEKLFF	TGTGCCAGTAGTATTGACGGGGAAAAACTGTTTTTT
TRBV9	-	-	TRBJ2-1	CASGDRQWDRSNEQFF	TGTGCCAGCGGGGACCGTCAGTGGGACCGCTCAAATGAGCAGTTCTTC
TRBV7-2	few	-	TRBJ2-7	CASSQRAGAFYEQYF	TGTGCCAGCAGCCAGAGGGCCGGCGCCTTTTACGAGCAGTACTTC
TRBV7-3	-	-	TRBJ2-1	CASSPTGIEQFF	TGTGCCAGCAGCCCGACTGGAATTGAGCAGTTCTTC
TRBV19	-	-	TRBJ1-5	CASSTPGIGKPQHF	TGTGCCAGTAGCACACCAGGGATCGGCAAGCCCCAGCATTTT
TRBV30	-	-	TRBJ2-6	CAWSRGSGNVLTF	TGTGCCTGGAGTAGGGGGTCCGGGAACGTCCTGACTTTC
TRBV9	few	-	TRBJ2-7	CASSPANRPTYEQYF	TGTGCCAGCAGCCCCGCCAACCGGCCGACCTACGAGCAGTACTTC
TRBV4-2	few	TRBD2	TRBJ2-1	CASSKGGLAGGSEQFF	TGTGCCAGCAGCAAGGGAGGACTAGCGGGAGGCAGTGAGCAGTTCTTC
TRBV7-9	-	TRBD2	TRBJ2-7	CASSLRNGRTSYEQYF	TGTGCCAGCAGCTTACGTAACGGGAGGACCTCCTACGAGCAGTACTTC
TRBV28	-	-	TRBJ1-4	CASSFLQSATNEKLFF	TGTGCCAGCAGTTTCCTACAGTCTGCAACTAATGAAAAACTGTTTTTT
TRBV27	-	-	TRBJ2-7	CASSLSPVGRYEQYF	TGTGCCAGCAGTTTATCCCCCGTGGGTCGCTACGAGCAGTACTTC
TRBV9	few	TRBD2	TRBJ2-7	CASSATGTSERYF	TGTGCCAGCAGCGCAACAGGGACTAGCGAGAGGTACTTC
TRBV29-1	-	TRBD1	TRBJ2-2	CSVNRGVNTGELFF	TGCAGCGTGAACAGGGGCGTGAACACCGGGGAGCTGTTTTTT
TRBV29-1	-	TRBD1	TRBJ2-7	CSVGRGGASYEQYF	TGCAGCGTTGGACGAGGGGGCGCCTCCTACGAGCAGTACTTC
TRBV7-9	-	TRBD2	TRBJ2-2	CASSFKREVTGELFF	TGTGCCAGCAGCTTTAAGCGGGAGGTTACCGGGGAGCTGTTTTTT
TRBV28	-	TRBD2	TRBJ2-3	CASSLHLAGATDTQYF	TGTGCCAGCAGTTTACATCTAGCGGGAGCCACAGATACGCAGTATTTT
TRBV6-5	-	-	TRBJ2-2	CASSYVGRAGTGELFF	TGTGCCAGCAGTTACGTCGGCAGGGCGGGCACCGGGGAGCTGTTTTTT
TRBV10-1	-	-	TRBJ2-7	CASSESRGTASEQYF	TGCGCCAGCAGTGAGTCGAGGGGGACCGCGAGTGAGCAGTACTTC
TRBV6-5	-	-	TRBJ1-5	CASSLDETQPQHF	TGTGCCAGCAGTCTGGACGAGACCCAGCCCCAGCATTTT
TRBV9	-	-	TRBJ2-7	CASSSNGGSYEQYF	TGTGCCAGCAGCTCGAATGGCGGCTCCTACGAGCAGTACTTC
TRBV4-2	few	-	TRBJ1-5	CASSPTLEGPLRPQHF	TGTGCCAGCAGCCCTACCCTGGAGGGGCCCCTCAGGCCCCAGCATTTT
TRBV5-1	-	TRBD2	TRBJ2-7	CASSLRTRGMSYEQYF	TGCGCCAGCAGCTTAAGGACTAGGGGAATGTCCTACGAGCAGTACTTC
TRBV5-6	-	-	TRBJ2-1	CASSNRVDEQFF	TGTGCCAGCAGCAACAGGGTTGATGAGCAGTTCTTC
TRBV5-6	-	TRBD2	TRBJ2-1	CASSLGVAGVGRNEQFF	TGTGCCAGCAGCTTGGGGGTAGCGGGAGTTGGTAGGAATGAGCAGTTCTTC
TRBV6-1	-	TRBD1	TRBJ2-7	CASSERGTGNYEQYF	TGTGCCAGCAGTGAAAGAGGGACAGGAAACTACGAGCAGTACTTC
TRBV9	once	-	TRBJ2-3	CASSVGVRNTDTQYF	TGTGCCAGCAGCGTAGGTGTCAGAAACACAGATACGCAGTATTTT
TRBV7-9	-	TRBD2	TRBJ2-7	CASSTGTSGKNYEQYF	TGTGCCAGCAGCACAGGGACTAGCGGGAAGAACTACGAGCAGTACTTC
TRBV27	-	-	TRBJ2-2	CASSLRAGELFF	TGTGCCAGCAGTTTAAGGGCCGGGGAGCTGTTTTTT
TRBV7-6	-	TRBD2	TRBJ2-1	CASSLTSGNNEQFF	TGTGCCAGCAGCTTGACTAGCGGAAACAATGAGCAGTTCTTC
TRBV7-8	-	TRBD2	TRBJ2-2	CASSPRGLAGVSGTGELFF	TGTGCCAGCAGCCCCAGGGGACTAGCGGGAGTTTCGGGCACCGGGGAGCTGTTTTTT
TRBV19	-	-	TRBJ2-5	CASSNPKETQYF	TGTGCCAGTAGTAACCCAAAAGAGACCCAGTACTTC
TRBV14	few	-	TRBJ2-4	CGQKNIQYF	TGTGGCCAGAAAAACATTCAGTACTTC